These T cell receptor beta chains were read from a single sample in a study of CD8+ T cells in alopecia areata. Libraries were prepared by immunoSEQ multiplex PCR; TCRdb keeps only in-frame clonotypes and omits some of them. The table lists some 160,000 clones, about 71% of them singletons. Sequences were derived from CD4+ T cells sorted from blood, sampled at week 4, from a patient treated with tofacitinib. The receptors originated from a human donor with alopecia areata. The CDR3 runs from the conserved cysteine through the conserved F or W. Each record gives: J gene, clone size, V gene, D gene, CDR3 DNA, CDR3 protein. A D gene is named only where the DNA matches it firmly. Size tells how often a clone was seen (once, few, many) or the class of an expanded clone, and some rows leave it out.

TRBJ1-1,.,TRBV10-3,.,TGTGCCATCAGTTCCGACGGCCGGGGCACTGAAGCTTTCTTT,CAISSDGRGTEAFF
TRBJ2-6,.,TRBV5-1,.,TGCGCCAGCAGAGGGGCTTCTGGGGCCAACGTCCTGACTTTC,CASRGASGANVLTF
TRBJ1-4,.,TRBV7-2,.,TGTGCCAGCAGCTCATCAAGAGTTAATGAAAAACTGTTTTTT,CASSSSRVNEKLFF
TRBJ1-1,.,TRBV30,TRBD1,TGTGCCTGGGACGGACAGGGGAGTCGGAACACTGAAGCTTTCTTT,CAWDGQGSRNTEAFF
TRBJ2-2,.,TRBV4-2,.,TGTGCCAGCAGCCAAGATGTGAGTTCTATCGGGGAGCTGTTTTTT,CASSQDVSSIGELFF
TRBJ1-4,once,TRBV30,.,TGTGCCTGGAGCAGGGCAGGAAATCTCGAAAAACTGTTTTTT,CAWSRAGNLEKLFF
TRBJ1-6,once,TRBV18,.,TGTGCCAGCTCACCACGTGACGGGACGATCCTCCACTTT,CASSPRDGTILHF
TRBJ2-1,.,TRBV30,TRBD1,TGTGCCCGGATGGGGACAGCACGAAATGAGCAGTTCTTC,CARMGTARNEQFF
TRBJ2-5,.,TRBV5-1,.,TGCGCCAGCAGCTTGGGACAGCCGCTGGAGACCCAGTACTTC,CASSLGQPLETQYF
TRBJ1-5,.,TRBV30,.,TGTGCCTGGAGTGTACGGCGGGGTAATCAGCCCCAGCATTTT,CAWSVRRGNQPQHF
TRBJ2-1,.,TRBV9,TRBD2,TGTGCCAGCACCCAGGGGCTAGCGGGGGGGCAAAATGAGCAGTTCTTC,CASTQGLAGGQNEQFF
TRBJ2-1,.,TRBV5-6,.,TGTGCCAGCAGCTTGGTCACAGGACTCTACAATGAGCAGTTCTTC,CASSLVTGLYNEQFF
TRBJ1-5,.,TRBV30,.,TGTGCCTGGAGTAGGGGGATAGGGAATCAGCCCCAGCATTTT,CAWSRGIGNQPQHF
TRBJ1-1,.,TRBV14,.,TGTGCCAGCAGCCAAGGGATAGGGACAATGAACACTGAAGCTTTCTTT,CASSQGIGTMNTEAFF
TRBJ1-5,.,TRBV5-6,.,TGTGCCAGCAGCTCCCTCGGCAGGGTAAACCAGCCCCAGCATTTT,CASSSLGRVNQPQHF
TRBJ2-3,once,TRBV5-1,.,TGCGCCAGCAGCCCGCAGGGAAGGGGCACAGATACGCAGTATTTT,CASSPQGRGTDTQYF
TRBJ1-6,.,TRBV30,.,TGTGCCTGGACGGGACTCAATAATTCACCCCTCCACTTT,CAWTGLNNSPLHF
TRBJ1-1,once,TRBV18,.,TGTGCCAGCTCACCTTATCAGGGGTCGAACACTGAAGCTTTCTTT,CASSPYQGSNTEAFF
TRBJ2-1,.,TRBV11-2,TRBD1,TGTGCCAGCAGCTCGGACAGGGCGAAATACAATGAGCAGTTCTTC,CASSSDRAKYNEQFF
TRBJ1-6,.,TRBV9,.,TGTGCCAGCAGCGTAGGCGAACGCTCACCCCTCCACTTT,CASSVGERSPLHF
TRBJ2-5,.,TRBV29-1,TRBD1,TGCAGCGTTGCACGGGACAGCGGTAAAGAGACCCAGTACTTC,CSVARDSGKETQYF
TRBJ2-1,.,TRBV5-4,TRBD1,TGTGCCAGCAGCTTCCACAGGGGCCTCTCCTACAATGAGCAGTTCTTC,CASSFHRGLSYNEQFF
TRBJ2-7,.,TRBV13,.,TGTGCCAGCAGCTTTACAGGCACCTCTCAGTACTTC,CASSFTGTSQYF
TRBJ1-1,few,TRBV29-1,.,TGCAGCGGCGGACGGTTGAACACTGAAGCTTTCTTT,CSGGRLNTEAFF
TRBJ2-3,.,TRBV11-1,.,TGTGCCACCGCCTTGGGGGTGAGCACAGATACGCAGTATTTT,CATALGVSTDTQYF
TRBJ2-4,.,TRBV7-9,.,TGTGCCAGCAGCTCGGTTGGATTGTGGACGAGACGGGGGAACATTCAGTACTTC,CASSSVGLWTRRGNIQYF